This TCR beta chain comes out of a study of blood T cell repertoires in COVID-19. Across the study: Specimens from acute and convalescent COVID-19 originated in the United States, Italy and Spain. T cells, B-cell-depleted T cells, or PBMCs supplied cDNA or gDNA.

Original processing methods: The assay estimated nucleated cells by amplifying reference gene primers. Sequenced by immunoSEQ multiplex PCR; TCRdb stores in-frame clones only, minus some. V, J and clone size derive from that table, while D and trimming were established from the DNA sequence. The table has about 67,000 clones, 75% to 90% seen once. The ends were cut back, 3 bases at V and 6 bases at J, with 11 bases in the middle. This CDR3 comprises 13 residues. From germline, CDR1 is SGHAT and CDR2 FQNNGV. This TCR was recovered from a man in his forties or fifties with active COVID-19. Sequencing was performed on peripheral blood. The rearrangement uses TRBV11-2 and TRBJ1-1, with a possible D match to TRBD1 (6 bases). The CDR3 nucleotides read TGTGCCAGCAGCTTCGAACAGGGAGCTGAAGCTTTCTTT. Translating gives CASSFEQGAEAFF. The complete variable domain, with remaining parts taken from reference TRBV11-2 and TRBJ1-1, reads EAGVAQSPRYKIIEKRQSVAFWCNPISGHATLYWYQQILGQGPKLLIQFQNNGVVDDSQLPKDRFSAERLKGVDSTLKIQPAKLEDSAVYLCASSFEQGAEAFFGQGTRLTVV.